One sample yielded the 11 T cell receptor beta chains listed below, sequenced in a study of blood T cells in healthy people across ages. With a J-beta primer mix and a sample-barcoded 5' primer, a second PCR ran about 7 to 12 cycles. TCRdb re-analysed the 5' RACE reads in MiXCR, keeping a single row per CDR3 protein. The table shows over 1,200,000 distinct CDR3 sequences, with around 59% occurring only once. Sequencing used blood. These receptor sequences come from a man in his late teens or twenties in good health.

The genes are TRBV27 and TRBJ2-6, with unresolved D. The CDR3 has 16 amino acids. The V end was cut by 3 bases, the J end by 0 bases, with 9 bases between. From germline, CDR1 is MNHEY and CDR2 SMNVEV (reference sequence). Here the CDR3 reads CASSFDPSSGANVLTF. The CDR3 DNA reads as TGTGCCAGCAGTTTCGATCCTAGCTCTGGGGCCAACGTCCTGACTTTC.

The chain is built from TRBV11-2 and TRBJ2-7, with D maybe TRBD1 (6 bases). Between the trimmed V and J ends, which lost 0 bases and 1 base, there was a span of 10 bases. This CDR3 is built from 15 residues. The germline CDR1 and CDR2 sequences are SGHAT and FQNNGV. CDR3 bases: TGTGCCAGCAGCTTAGAGGGGGCGAATTCCTACGAGCAGTACTTC. This codes for CASSLEGANSYEQYF.

This rearrangement joins TRBV29-1 to TRBJ1-2; D ambiguous. Between the trimmed V and J ends, which lost 1 base and 0 bases, there was a span of 12 bases. Germline CDR1 SQVTM, CDR2 ANQGSEA. The CDR3 runs to 15 residues. The CDR3 here is CSVEVEDIPNYGYTF. The CDR3 nucleotides are TGCAGCGTTGAAGTCGAAGACATTCCTAACTATGGCTACACCTTC.

The chain couples TRBV7-2 to TRBJ2-3, with D maybe TRBD2 (6 bases). V lost 3 bases to trimming and J lost 4 bases, with 14 bases between them. Germline-derived CDR1 and CDR2 are SGHTA and FQGNSA. The CDR3 is 15 residues long. The CDR3 protein is CASSFRRGYSDTQYF. In nucleotides, the CDR3 is TGTGCCAGCAGCTTCCGGCGGGGCTACTCAGATACGCAGTATTTT.

V usage is TRBV27 and J usage is TRBJ2-6; D remains unclear. CDR3 length equals 17 residues. Germline V CDR1 and CDR2: MNHEY, SMNVEV (reference sequence). With 4 bases removed from V and 0 bases from J, the gap between germline ends came to 13 bases. The CDR3 is CASSSPQGISGANVLTF. The CDR3 DNA is TGTGCCAGCAGTTCCCCGCAAGGGATCTCTGGGGCCAACGTCCTGACTTTC.

The CDR3 DNA follows: TGTGCCAGCTCGAAGGCAGCGGGACAGGGCACAGATACGCAGTATTTT. As protein: CASSKAAGQGTDTQYF. The gene calls are TRBV18 and TRBJ2-3; D may be TRBD1 (8 bases). The CDR3 has 16 amino acids. Trimming took 6 bases from V and 1 from J, leaving 17 bases between them. CDR1 and CDR2 from the germline V gene are KGHSH and LQKENI.

The gene calls are TRBV29-1 and TRBJ2-5; D possibly uses TRBD1 or TRBD2 (5 bases each). The J call may be in error: the DNA end matches TRBJ2-4 better. The CDR3 length is 17 residues. Germline V CDR1 and CDR2: SQVTM, ANQGSEA. The CDR3 protein is CSVVNTGGGIKKDIQYF. For the CDR3, the DNA is TGCAGCGTTGTCAACACAGGTGGGGGAATAAAGAAAGACATTCAGTACTTC.

In its sample, this clonotype was seen once. The chain joins TRBV20-1 to TRBJ2-7; no clear D. Per the germline V gene, CDR1 is DFQATT and CDR2 is SNEGSKA (reference sequence). The CDR3 runs to 14 residues. V dropped 6 bases and J dropped 0 bases, with 15 bases sitting between them. CDR3: CSAPHRMNSYEQYF. For the CDR3, the DNA is TGCAGTGCCCCCCATCGGATGAACTCCTACGAGCAGTACTTC.

The J gene is TRBJ2-2, the V gene TRBV28; 10 positions match TRBD1. The germline V gene has CDR1 MDHEN and CDR2 SYDVKM. The trim removed 6 bases at V and 7 bases at J, leaving 8 bases unmatched. This CDR3 region has 15 residues. The CDR3 reads CASSRGQGDIGELFF. CDR3 nucleotides: TGTGCCAGCAGCCGAGGACAGGGGGATATCGGGGAGCTGTTTTTT.

This chain uses TRBV6-5 with TRBJ2-4, with TRBD2 matching 7 bases. Germline loops: CDR1 MNHEY, CDR2 SVGAGI. The CDR3 sequence is 12 residues long. V shed 9 bases and J 5 bases; nucleotides not matched to a gene: 4. This CDR3 is CASGGGENIQYF. CDR3 DNA sequence: TGTGCCAGTGGGGGGGGGGAAAACATTCAGTACTTC.

V and J are TRBV29-1 and TRBJ2-3; D is unresolved. Germline values: CDR1 SQVTM, CDR2 ANQGSEA. V lost 7 bases and J lost 1, with 12 bases in between. This CDR3 has 13 residues. The CDR3 sequence is CSGLNMGTDTQYF. The CDR3 bases are TGCAGCGGGCTAAATATGGGCACAGATACGCAGTATTTT.